These 15 T cell receptor beta chains share one sample of origin, sequenced in a study of cytomegalovirus exposure and HLA in healthy donors. 60 Vbeta and 13 Jbeta primers were used in PCR. Produced via immunoSEQ multiplex PCR; TCRdb's table is partial and in-frame only. The table lists about 80,000 clones, about 80% of them singletons. The sequenced sample was PBMCs. These receptors were collected from a woman between 40 and 55 years old in good health and CMV-seronegative.

This clone is a singleton in its sample. The J gene is TRBJ2-7, the V gene TRBV5-6, with D possibly matching TRBD2 (6 bases). The CDR3 is 15 residues long. Trimming removed 5 bases from V and 5 bases from J, with 20 bases in between. Germline V gene data show CDR1 as SGHDT and CDR2 as YYEEEE. The CDR3 here is CASSLTGLNPDEQYF. CDR3 sequence (DNA): TGTGCCAGCAGTCTCACGGGACTCAACCCCGACGAGCAGTACTTC.

This clone was seen a few times. V and J are TRBV30 and TRBJ1-1; D possibly corresponds to TRBD1 (5 bases). With 2 bases removed from V and 8 bases from J, the gap between germline ends came to 12 bases. Germline-derived CDR1 and CDR2 are GTSNPN and SVGIG (reference sequence). The CDR3 sequence is 12 residues long. CDR3 sequence reads: CAWSPTSGEAFF. As DNA, the CDR3 is TGTGCCTGGAGTCCTACCTCAGGGGAAGCTTTCTTT.

This clone has just a few counts. The chain uses TRBV2 and TRBJ1-1, with TRBD1 matching over 7 bases. The CDR3 consists of 15 residues. Unmatched junction bases numbered 9, after V lost 6 bases and J lost 2 bases. Germline CDR1 reads SNHLY; CDR2 reads FYNNEI. CDR3 loop: CASSYAGTDNTEAFF. DNA of the CDR3: TGTGCCAGCAGCTACGCCGGGACAGACAACACTGAAGCTTTCTTT.

This chain connects TRBV19 to TRBJ2-3; a weak D match, TRBD2 (5 bases). Germline CDR1 is LNHDA and CDR2 is SQIVND (reference sequence). The CDR3 runs to 14 residues. Trimming took 3 bases from V and 6 from J, leaving 13 bases between them. The DNA for the CDR3 is TGTGCCAGTAGTATCGGAGGAGCCAGGGATACGCAGTATTTT. It is translated as CASSIGGARDTQYF.

The gene calls are TRBV28 and TRBJ2-3, with D possibly being TRBD1 (6 bases). CDR1 and CDR2 from the germline V gene are MDHEN and SYDVKM. The CDR3 covers 15 residues. Trimming took 4 bases from V and 0 from J, leaving 11 bases between them. Here the CDR3 reads CASSSGTRSTDTQYF. The CDR3 DNA follows: TGTGCCAGCAGTTCCGGGACACGGAGCACAGATACGCAGTATTTT.

The chain carries TRBV4-1 and TRBJ1-1; possibly TRBD1 for D (5 bases). This CDR3 region has 14 residues. Deletions cut 1 base from V and 1 base from J, with 7 bases between. Per the germline V gene, CDR1 is MGHRA and CDR2 is YSYEKL. Here the CDR3 DNA reads TGCGCCAGCAGCCAAGCGGGGGGGAACACTGAAGCTTTCTTT. Translating gives CASSQAGGNTEAFF.

The V call is TRBV19, the J call TRBJ1-6; no clear D. This CDR3 has 14 amino acids. V gave up 7 bases and J gave up 7 bases, with 14 bases separating them. Germline V gene lookup returns CDR1 LNHDA and CDR2 SQIVND (reference sequence). CDR3 in amino acids: CASTPPGENSPLHF. Here the CDR3 DNA reads TGTGCCAGTACCCCTCCGGGAGAGAATTCACCCCTCCACTTT.

The V gene is TRBV10-1, the J gene TRBJ2-2; 9 bases agree with TRBD2. Trimming took 3 bases from V and 4 from J; bases not matched to a gene: 6. The CDR3 extends over 16 amino acids. Per germline, CDR1 WNHNN and CDR2 SYGVQD (reference sequence). The CDR3 DNA reads TGCGCCAGCAGTGATTGGCGGGAGGGCCCCACCGGGGAGCTGTTTTTT. Protein product: CASSDWREGPTGELFF.

The gene calls are TRBV4-1 and TRBJ2-7; D is possibly TRBD2 (5 bases). The germline gives CDR1 MGHRA, CDR2 YSYEKL. The CDR3 covers 13 residues. Trimming removed 4 bases at V and 2 bases at J, with 9 bases between. The CDR3 region is CASSPDLPYEQYF. The CDR3 DNA sequence: TGCGCCAGCAGCCCGGACTTACCCTACGAGCAGTACTTC.

This chain joins TRBV5-4 and TRBJ1-4; 9 nucleotides line up with TRBD1. V lost 4 bases to trimming and J lost 2 bases; unmatched junction nucleotides: 9. Germline V gene sequence: CDR1 SGHNT, CDR2 YYREEE (reference sequence). The CDR3 consists of 17 residues. CDR3 DNA sequence: TGTGCCAGCAGCGCCGGGGTCGACAGGGGGACTAATGAAAAACTGTTTTTT. Its protein product is CASSAGVDRGTNEKLFF.

As to this clone: Other DNA sequences in this sample translate to the same CDR3. The gene calls are TRBV6-1 and TRBJ2-7; D uncertain. The CDR3 length is 17 residues. Trimming left V 2 bases short and J 3 bases short, with 20 bases between. Germline CDR1 MNHNS, CDR2 SASEGT. As DNA, the CDR3 is TGTGCCAGCAGTGAATATGGGTCTGGGCAGAGAAGCTACGAGCAGTACTTC. Amino acid sequence: CASSEYGSGQRSYEQYF.

V and J are TRBV6-6 and TRBJ1-5; no reliable D call. This CDR3 has 14 amino acids. From germline, CDR1 is MNHNY and CDR2 SVGAGI (reference sequence). V dropped 5 bases and J dropped 3 bases, with 11 bases sitting between them. Here the CDR3 DNA reads TGTGCCAGCAGTGCTTTGCAGGCCAATCAGCCCCAGCATTTT. Translating it yields CASSALQANQPQHF.

The rearrangement joins TRBV11-3 to TRBJ2-1, with D perhaps TRBD1 (6 bases). Germline V gene sequence: CDR1 SGHNT, CDR2 YENEEA. Trimming cost V 5 bases and J 5 bases, with 19 bases left between them. This CDR3 region has 16 residues. The CDR3 DNA reads TGTGCCAGCAGCCACGGACAGCAAGGCCTTAACAATGAGCAGTTCTTC. Protein sequence: CASSHGQQGLNNEQFF.

The chain combines TRBV30 with TRBJ1-2, with a tentative D call TRBD1 (6 bases). Germline V gene lookup returns CDR1 GTSNPN and CDR2 SVGIG (reference sequence). Trimming cost V 2 bases and J 6 bases, with 13 bases left between them. There are 13 residues in the CDR3. In DNA form, the CDR3 reads TGTGCCTGGAGTTTCGGGGGGGCCCATGGCTACACCTTC. As protein: CAWSFGGAHGYTF.

This clone appeared a few times. The chain joins TRBV18 to TRBJ1-1; maybe TRBD1 (5 bases). Trimming took 5 bases from V and 0 from J, leaving 22 bases between them. The germline V gene encodes CDR1 KGHSH and CDR2 LQKENI. The CDR3 spans 18 residues. The CDR3 loop reads CASSNLWGRVRVNTEAFF. In nucleotides, the CDR3 is TGTGCCAGCTCAAATCTGTGGGGCAGGGTCAGGGTGAACACTGAAGCTTTCTTT.